A single sample is the source of the 30 T cell receptor beta chains below, sequenced in a study of T cell responses to AZD1222 COVID-19 vaccine. The protocol was immunoSEQ multiplex PCR, while the TCRdb copy is restricted to in-frame clones and leaves out a portion. This sample carries fewer than 100,000 clones, approximately 92% of them seen once, and the ten largest clones take 9.5% to 15%. The specimen comprised peripheral blood, sampled on day 0 of AZD1222 vaccination. Receptors originate from an adult in good health.

This clone was found once. The genes are TRBV7-6 and TRBJ2-5; either TRBD1 or TRBD2 may supply D (7 bases each). CDR1 is SGHVS, CDR2 FNYEAQ, per germline. This CDR3 has 16 amino acids. V lost 0 bases to trimming and J lost 1 base, with 12 bases between them. The CDR3 reads CASSLAQGGVQETQYF. The CDR3 DNA is TGTGCCAGCAGCTTAGCGCAGGGGGGGGTCCAAGAGACCCAGTACTTC.

The chain is built from TRBV7-2 and TRBJ2-7; 12 nucleotides agree with TRBD2. Germline V lookup: CDR1 SGHTA, CDR2 FQGNSA. The CDR3 length is 16 residues. Trimming removed 4 bases from V and 6 bases from J; junction bases left unmatched: 10. The CDR3 DNA reads TGTGCCAGCAGCTCCCGGCTAGCGGGGGGGCTGGGCGAGCAGTACTTC. This sequence encodes CASSSRLAGGLGEQYF.

The chain couples TRBV18 to TRBJ1-4; no clear D. Per germline, CDR1 KGHSH and CDR2 LQKENI. The CDR3 extends over 12 amino acids. Trimming pared 3 bases from V and 8 bases from J, leaving 7 bases between. Here the CDR3 reads CASSPPGEKLFF. In nucleotides, the CDR3 is TGTGCCAGCTCACCCCCGGGAGAAAAACTGTTTTTT.

This chain joins TRBV3-1 (or the pseudogene TRBV3-2) and TRBJ2-1; D remains ambiguous. The V end was cut by 0 bases, the J end by 9 bases, with 15 bases between. CDR3 size: 15 residues. The germline CDR1 and CDR2 sequences are LGHDT and YNNKEL (reference sequence). The DNA for the CDR3 is TGTGCCAGCAGCCAAGAGACGTTTGGGTATGGTGAGCAGTTCTTC. The encoded protein is CASSQETFGYGEQFF.

V and J are TRBV6-5 and TRBJ1-5; D gene unclear. This CDR3 contains 15 residues. V lost 7 bases and J lost 3, with 16 bases in between. Germline CDR1 is MNHEY and CDR2 is SVGAGI. The CDR3 DNA follows: TGTGCCAGCATGGTCGTACGGGGTTCCAATCAGCCCCAGCATTTT. Translating gives CASMVVRGSNQPQHF.

The chain recombines TRBV5-8 with TRBJ1-5; tentative D call: TRBD1 (5 bases). This CDR3 has 16 amino acids. The germline V gene has CDR1 SGHTS and CDR2 YDEGEE. The CDR3: CTGGGHPGLLNQPQHF. CDR3 DNA: TGTACTGGGGGTGGCCACCCCGGGCTTCTCAATCAGCCCCAGCATTTT. Full variable domain (rest looked up from reference TRBV5-8 and TRBJ1-5): EAGVTQSPTHLIKTRGQQATLRCSPISGHTSVYWYQQALGLGLQFLLWYDEGEERNRGNFPPRFSGRQFPNYSSELNVNALELEDSALYLCTGGGHPGLLNQPQHFGDGTRLSIL.

This chain connects TRBV10-3 to TRBJ1-3; 8 nucleotides line up with TRBD1. J was trimmed by 3 bases and V by 4 bases; bases with no gene match: 11. CDR3 size: 17 residues. CDR1 is ENHRY, CDR2 SYGVKD, per germline. The CDR3 sequence is CAISANSQGVSGNTIYF. The CDR3 region has the DNA TGTGCCATCAGTGCGAACTCACAGGGGGTTAGTGGAAACACCATATATTTT.

The V call is TRBV6-1, the J call TRBJ2-1; TRBD2 might be the D (6 bases). The CDR3 covers 13 residues. Germline CDR1 reads MNHNS; CDR2 reads SASEGT. V shed 5 bases and J shed 4 bases, with 9 bases lying between them. CDR3 in DNA: TGTGCCAGCAGTCAGACTAGGTACAATGAGCAGTTCTTC. Amino acids: CASSQTRYNEQFF.

V and J are TRBV27 and TRBJ1-1; the match to TRBD1 covers 7 bases. Germline loops: CDR1 MNHEY, CDR2 SMNVEV (reference sequence). CDR3 length: 17 residues. V lost 6 bases and J lost 0; bases outside the gene matches: 13. In DNA form, the CDR3 reads TGTGCCAGCAGGCCTGAGAGAGGGGGCTCCATGAACACTGAAGCTTTCTTT. The encoded protein is CASRPERGGSMNTEAFF.

The chain is built from TRBV30 and TRBJ1-2; D is perhaps TRBD1 (5 bases). Germline V gene data show CDR1 as GTSNPN and CDR2 as SVGIG (reference sequence). V was trimmed by 7 bases and J by 4 bases, leaving 22 bases between them. This CDR3 region has 15 residues. CDR3 loop: CASDGRGPSSYGYTF. Here the CDR3 DNA reads TGTGCCTCCGACGGAAGGGGCCCCTCCTCCTATGGCTACACCTTC.

This chain joins TRBV4-3 and TRBJ1-4; D unresolved. The CDR3 spans 16 residues. The germline V and J ends were trimmed by 4 bases and 0 bases, with 12 bases remaining between them. In germline, CDR1 is LGHNA, CDR2 YSLEER. CDR3 sequence (DNA): TGCGCCAGCAGCCGAACCGGGTCTGCAACTAATGAAAAACTGTTTTTT. Amino acids: CASSRTGSATNEKLFF.

The genes are TRBV5-5 and TRBJ1-2, with 8 bases aligning to TRBD1. The germline CDR1 and CDR2 sequences are SGHKS and YYEKEE (reference sequence). The V gene end was trimmed by 2 bases and the J gene end by 8 bases; junction bases not matched to a gene: 8. The CDR3 is 14 residues long. This chain's CDR3 is CASSFDRGSGGYTF. The CDR3 DNA is TGTGCCAGCAGCTTTGACAGGGGTTCGGGAGGCTACACCTTC.

The chain couples TRBV28 to TRBJ1-2; D unresolved. Germline V lookup: CDR1 MDHEN, CDR2 SYDVKM. V was trimmed by 3 bases and J by 7 bases, leaving 18 bases between them. The CDR3 extends over 15 amino acids. CDR3 amino acids: CASSFPALLNGGYTF. In DNA, the CDR3 is TGTGCCAGCAGTTTCCCAGCTCTACTAAACGGTGGCTACACCTTC.

The chain carries TRBV11-2 and TRBJ1-1; maybe TRBD1 (5 bases). CDR1 is SGHAT and CDR2 is FQNNGV in the germline V gene. V was shortened by 5 bases and J by 1 base, with 8 bases between the two germline ends. The CDR3 contains 13 residues. The CDR3 nucleotides read TGTGCCAGCAGCGTCACAGGGAACACTGAAGCTTTCTTT. Its translation: CASSVTGNTEAFF.

CDR3 in amino acids: CASSLAANVDTQYF. As DNA, the CDR3 is TGTGCCAGCAGCTTAGCGGCTAATGTGGATACGCAGTATTTT. The gene calls are TRBV7-2 and TRBJ2-3; D call uncertain. The germline V gene has CDR1 SGHTA and CDR2 FQGNSA. Trimming removed 0 bases from V and 6 bases from J, with 10 bases in between. The CDR3 is 14 residues long.

This chain connects TRBV5-1 to TRBJ2-5, with 14 bases identical to TRBD2. V shed 4 bases, J shed 5 bases, and the junction held 13 bases outside the gene matches. Germline loops: CDR1 SGHRS, CDR2 YFSETQ. This CDR3 contains 18 residues. CDR3 sequence reads: CASSPNLGLAGAWETQYF. For the CDR3, the DNA is TGCGCCAGCAGCCCTAATCTGGGACTAGCGGGGGCCTGGGAGACCCAGTACTTC.

This chain connects TRBV19 to TRBJ1-2; a weak D match, TRBD1 (5 bases). The ends were cut back, 6 bases at V and 4 bases at J, with 15 bases in the middle. CDR3 length equals 14 residues. Germline V gives CDR1 LNHDA, CDR2 SQIVND (reference sequence). CDR3 coding DNA: TGTGCCAGTAGCCGTATAGGGGTCAGCTATGGCTACACCTTC. As protein: CASSRIGVSYGYTF.

In its sample, this clone was seen once. V is TRBV5-1 and J is TRBJ1-5, with 7 bases identical to TRBD1. The CDR3 spans 15 residues. The J segment lost 0 bases and the V segment lost 5 bases, leaving 5 bases of the junction unmatched. Germline V gene data show CDR1 as SGHRS and CDR2 as YFSETQ. The CDR3 nucleotides are TGCGCCAGCAGGATCACAGGGGATAGCAATCAGCCCCAGCATTTT. It is translated as CASRITGDSNQPQHF.

J is TRBJ1-1 and V is TRBV7-3; maybe TRBD1 (6 bases). The V gene lost 1 base and the J gene lost 1 base, with 25 bases spanning the gap. Per the germline V gene, CDR1 is SGHTA and CDR2 is FQGTGA. This CDR3 contains 20 residues. For the CDR3, the DNA is TGTGCCAGCAGCTTAAGGCCGCCTTCTCCGGGGGGCGCTGGGAACACTGAAGCTTTCTTT. Amino acids: CASSLRPPSPGGAGNTEAFF.

The chain joins TRBV5-1 to TRBJ2-7, with 10 bases matching TRBD2. CDR1 and CDR2 from the germline V gene are SGHRS and YFSETQ. After removal of 4 bases from V and 2 bases from J, the junction contained 21 bases not matched to a gene. The CDR3 loop spans 20 amino acids. In DNA, the CDR3 is TGCGCCAGCAGCCCGAGGGACAAGATTAAAACTAGCGGGAAAGCCTACGAGCAGTACTTC. Its protein product is CASSPRDKIKTSGKAYEQYF.

The chain carries TRBV7-9 and TRBJ1-2, with a weak D call TRBD1 (6 bases). The CDR3 spans 15 residues. V gave up 0 bases and J gave up 4 bases, with 12 bases separating them. Germline V gene data show CDR1 as SEHNR and CDR2 as FQNEAQ (reference sequence). DNA of the CDR3: TGTGCCAGCAGCTTAGCGGCGGTAGGGGGCTATGGCTACACCTTC. This codes for CASSLAAVGGYGYTF.

CDR3 region: CASSIGPGANVLTF. Here the CDR3 DNA reads TGTGCCAGTAGTATAGGGCCCGGGGCCAACGTCCTGACTTTC. The V and J genes are TRBV19 and TRBJ2-6; no reliable D call. CDR3 length: 14 residues. Germline V gives CDR1 LNHDA, CDR2 SQIVND (reference sequence). V lost 1 base and J 4 bases, leaving 5 bases between the germline ends.

This clone was recorded only once. Other DNA sequences of this sample code for an identical CDR3. The chain is built from TRBV3-1 (or the pseudogene TRBV3-2) and TRBJ2-7, with 7 positions matching TRBD1. The CDR3 has 13 residues. Germline V lookup: CDR1 LGHDT, CDR2 YNNKEL (reference sequence). The junction had 3 bases not matched to a gene; V was cut back by 1 base and J by 6 bases. CDR3 region: CASSQGQGGEQYF. The CDR3 nucleotides are TGTGCCAGCAGCCAAGGACAGGGCGGCGAGCAGTACTTC.

The CDR3, as DNA: TGTGCCAGCAGTGACCGAGGTGGGCTAGGGCCCCAGCATTTT. Protein: CASSDRGGLGPQHF. The genes are TRBV2 and TRBJ1-5, with no clear D. The V end lost 3 bases, the J end lost 9 bases, and 15 bases lay between the germline ends. Germline CDR1 SNHLY, CDR2 FYNNEI. The CDR3 length is 14 residues.

The chain is built from TRBV5-1 and TRBJ2-2, with TRBD2 matching over 15 bases. The CDR3 spans 18 residues. Germline V gene sequence: CDR1 SGHRS, CDR2 YFSETQ. J was trimmed by 1 base and V by 4 bases; bases with no gene match: 5. The CDR3 loop is CASSLGLAGGKNTGELFF. The CDR3 DNA reads TGCGCCAGCAGCCTGGGACTAGCGGGGGGAAAGAACACCGGGGAGCTGTTTTTT.

The V gene is TRBV28, the J gene TRBJ1-1; D might be TRBD1 (6 bases). CDR3 size: 15 residues. Between the trimmed V and J ends, which lost 3 bases and 2 bases, there was a span of 13 bases. Germline values: CDR1 MDHEN, CDR2 SYDVKM. In nucleotides, the CDR3 is TGTGCCAGCAGTTTGGGGGGCAGCGTTAACACTGAAGCTTTCTTT. It encodes CASSLGGSVNTEAFF.

DNA for the CDR3: TGTGCCAGTAGTATGTCGACAGGGCCCTATGGCTACACCTTC. Protein: CASSMSTGPYGYTF. This chain uses TRBV19 with TRBJ1-2, with 7 bases aligning to TRBD1. CDR1 and CDR2 (germline): LNHDA, SQIVND (reference sequence). With V trimmed by 3 bases and J by 4 bases, 5 bases remained unmatched. The CDR3 runs to 14 residues.

The chain links TRBV28 to TRBJ2-1; 9 nucleotides line up with TRBD2. Germline loops: CDR1 MDHEN, CDR2 SYDVKM. After removal of 3 bases from V and 7 bases from J, the junction contained 10 bases not matched to a gene. CDR3 length: 16 amino acids. The CDR3 loop is CASSLEGGRAWNEQFF. In DNA form, the CDR3 reads TGTGCCAGCAGTTTGGAAGGCGGGAGGGCCTGGAATGAGCAGTTCTTC. The full variable domain, rest sourced from reference TRBV28 and TRBJ2-1, is DVKVTQSSRYLVKRTGEKVFLECVQDMDHENMFWYRQDPGLGLRLIYFSYDVKMKEKGDIPEGYSVSREKKERFSLILESASTNQTSMYLCASSLEGGRAWNEQFFGPGTRLTVL.

The chain joins TRBV3-1 (or the pseudogene TRBV3-2) to TRBJ2-5, with no clear D. This CDR3 spans 14 amino acids. V lost 2 bases and J 5 bases, leaving 12 bases between the germline ends. Germline V gene lookup returns CDR1 LGHDT and CDR2 YNNKEL (reference sequence). CDR3 coding DNA: TGTGCCAGCAGCCAAAAGGGTCTGGGGGAGACCCAGTACTTC. Residues: CASSQKGLGETQYF.

The rearrangement joins TRBV5-1 to TRBJ2-7, with 8 bases fitting TRBD2. Germline-derived CDR1 and CDR2 are SGHRS and YFSETQ. V lost 0 bases to trimming and J lost 3 bases; unmatched junction nucleotides: 5. The CDR3 length is 15 residues. CDR3 amino acids: CASSLDGRGFYEQYF. The CDR3, as DNA: TGCGCCAGCAGCTTGGACGGGAGGGGTTTCTACGAGCAGTACTTC.